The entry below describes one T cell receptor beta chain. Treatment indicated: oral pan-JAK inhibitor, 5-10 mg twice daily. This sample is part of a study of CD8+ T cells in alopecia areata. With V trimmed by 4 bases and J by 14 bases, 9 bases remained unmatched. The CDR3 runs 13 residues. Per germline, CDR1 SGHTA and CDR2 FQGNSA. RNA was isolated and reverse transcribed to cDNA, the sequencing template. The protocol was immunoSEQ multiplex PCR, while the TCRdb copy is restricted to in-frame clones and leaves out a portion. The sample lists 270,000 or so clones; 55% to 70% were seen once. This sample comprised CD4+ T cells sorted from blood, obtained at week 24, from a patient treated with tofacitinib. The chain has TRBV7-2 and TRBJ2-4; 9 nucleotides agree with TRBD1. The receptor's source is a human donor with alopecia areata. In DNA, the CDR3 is TGTGCCAGCAGCTCCCAATACCGGGACAGGGAGTACTTC. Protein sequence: CASSSQYRDREYF.